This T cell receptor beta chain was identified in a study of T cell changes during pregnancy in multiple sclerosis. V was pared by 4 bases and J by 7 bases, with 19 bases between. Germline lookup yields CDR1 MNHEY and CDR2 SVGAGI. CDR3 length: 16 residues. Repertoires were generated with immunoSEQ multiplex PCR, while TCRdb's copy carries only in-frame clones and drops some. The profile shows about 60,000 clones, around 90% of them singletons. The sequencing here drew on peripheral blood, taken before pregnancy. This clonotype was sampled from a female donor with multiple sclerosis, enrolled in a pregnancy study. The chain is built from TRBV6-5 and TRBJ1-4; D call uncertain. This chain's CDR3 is CASSCLDCGFGEKLFF. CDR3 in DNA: TGTGCCAGCAGTTGCCTGGACTGCGGGTTTGGTGAAAAACTGTTTTTT.